This TCR beta chain was sequenced in a study of T-cell reconstitution after alpha-beta-depleted transplantation in children. Study-wide results and caveats: Two months or so post-transplant, alpha-beta T cells reportedly derived from several hundred expanded graft clones. Hyperexpanded clones declined; after one year, newly produced T cells mostly supplied diversity. Some patients owed their high day-60 TCRbeta diversity to surviving recipient T cells and thymic progenitors.

In this sample, this clonotype turned up many times. Its antigen remains unknown. Preparation of the TCRbeta library involved a method that used unique molecular identifiers. TCRdb fed the PCR reads into MiXCR, producing one record per CDR3 protein. The sample holds about 240,000 distinct CDR3 sequences; 25% are singletons and the top ten take around 2.5%. This CDR3 region has 14 residues. Trimming stripped 1 base from V and 1 base from J, with 7 bases between. The V gene's germline CDR1 is SGHRS and CDR2 YFSETQ. This receptor was taken from a girl aged 2 to 9 with Fanconi anemia, due to receive a stem cell transplant. This chain uses TRBV5-1 with TRBJ2-3, with a weak D call TRBD1 (5 bases). Sequencing used PBMCs, obtained before TCRalphabeta/CD19-depleted stem cell transplant. CDR3 in DNA: TGCGCCAGCAGCTTGATACAGGGCACAGATACGCAGTATTTT. Translating gives CASSLIQGTDTQYF.